The rows below give T cell receptor beta chains drawn from one sample of a study of cytomegalovirus exposure and HLA in healthy donors. Assay: immunoSEQ multiplex PCR; the TCRdb copy retains only in-frame clones and omits some. The profile shows 110,000 to 150,000 clones, 73% of them singletons. The sample taken for sequencing was PBMCs. The receptor set was obtained from a middle-aged woman in good health and CMV-seronegative. Both conserved end residues are part of each CDR3. D genes are given only for firm matches. Size tells how often a clone was seen (once, few, many) or the class of an expanded clone, and some rows leave it out.

J gene,V gene,clone size,D gene,CDR3 DNA,CDR3 protein
TRBJ2-2,TRBV6-6,NA,TRBD2,TGTGCCAGCAGTCCGGGAGGGACCGGGGAGCTGTTTTTT,CASSPGGTGELFF
TRBJ1-2,TRBV6-5,NA,TRBD1,TGTGCCAGCAGTTCCTGGGAGGGACAGGGTGGCTATGGCTACACCTTC,CASSSWEGQGGYGYTF
TRBJ1-2,TRBV27,once,NA,TGTGCCAGCAGGGAACAGGGACACATTAACTATGGCTACACCTTC,CASREQGHINYGYTF
TRBJ2-3,TRBV5-5,NA,TRBD2,TGTGCCAGCAGCTTGCCGACGAGCGGGGGGGCGGGAAATACGCAGTATTTT,CASSLPTSGGAGNTQYF
TRBJ1-1,TRBV7-2,NA,TRBD1,TGTGCCAGCAGCCGGGACAGGGGTCGGGGAGCTTTCTTT,CASSRDRGRGAFF
TRBJ1-4,TRBV5-6,NA,TRBD1,TGTGCCAGCAGCCTTCGGAGGGGGCAAAGTGAAAAACTGTTTTTT,CASSLRRGQSEKLFF
TRBJ2-6,TRBV7-2,NA,TRBD1,TGTGCCAGCACCCTTCAGGGGGCCTCTGGGGCCAACGTCCTGACTTTC,CASTLQGASGANVLTF
TRBJ2-3,TRBV19,NA,NA,TGTGCCAGTAGTATTCAGGGATTGCGCTCAGATACGCAGTATTTT,CASSIQGLRSDTQYF
TRBJ2-1,TRBV25-1,NA,TRBD1,TGTGCCAGCAGTGTGGGACAGACGGAGCAGTTCTTC,CASSVGQTEQFF
TRBJ1-4,TRBV2,NA,NA,TGTGCCAGCAGTGAACTAACAGGAACTAATGAAAAACTGTTTTTT,CASSELTGTNEKLFF
TRBJ1-1,TRBV6-6,NA,NA,TGTGCCAGCAGGGAGACAGGGAACACTGAAGCTTTCTTT,CASRETGNTEAFF
TRBJ1-1,TRBV7-2,NA,TRBD1,TGTGCCAGCAGCTTAGGGGGCAGGGGGCTGTCGAACACTGAAGCTTTCTTT,CASSLGGRGLSNTEAFF